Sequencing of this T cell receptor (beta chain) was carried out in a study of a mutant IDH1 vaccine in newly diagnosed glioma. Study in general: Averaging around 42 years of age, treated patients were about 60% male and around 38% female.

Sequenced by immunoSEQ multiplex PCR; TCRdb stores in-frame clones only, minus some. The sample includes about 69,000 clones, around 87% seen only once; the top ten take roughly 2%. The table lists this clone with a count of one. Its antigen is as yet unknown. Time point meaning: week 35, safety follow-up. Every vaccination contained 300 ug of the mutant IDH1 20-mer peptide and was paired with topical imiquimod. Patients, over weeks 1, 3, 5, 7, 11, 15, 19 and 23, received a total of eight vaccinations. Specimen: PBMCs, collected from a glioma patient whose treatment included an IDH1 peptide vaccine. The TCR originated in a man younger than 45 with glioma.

The CDR3, as DNA: TGTGCCAGTAGTACCGGACTAGCGGGGGGGCCCACCGGGGAGCTGTTTTTT. This translates into CASSTGLAGGPTGELFF. The chain couples TRBV19 to TRBJ2-2; 15 bases are a match to TRBD2. Trimming removed 4 bases from V and 4 bases from J; junction bases left unmatched: 4. The CDR3 has 17 residues. Germline V gives CDR1 LNHDA, CDR2 SQIVND (reference sequence). Complete variable domain (other parts from reference TRBV19 and TRBJ2-2): DGGITQSPKYLFRKEGQNVTLSCEQNLNHDAMYWYRQDPGQGLRLIYYSQIVNDFQKGDIAEGYSVSREKKESFPLTVTSAQKNPTAFYLCASSTGLAGGPTGELFFGEGSRLTVL.